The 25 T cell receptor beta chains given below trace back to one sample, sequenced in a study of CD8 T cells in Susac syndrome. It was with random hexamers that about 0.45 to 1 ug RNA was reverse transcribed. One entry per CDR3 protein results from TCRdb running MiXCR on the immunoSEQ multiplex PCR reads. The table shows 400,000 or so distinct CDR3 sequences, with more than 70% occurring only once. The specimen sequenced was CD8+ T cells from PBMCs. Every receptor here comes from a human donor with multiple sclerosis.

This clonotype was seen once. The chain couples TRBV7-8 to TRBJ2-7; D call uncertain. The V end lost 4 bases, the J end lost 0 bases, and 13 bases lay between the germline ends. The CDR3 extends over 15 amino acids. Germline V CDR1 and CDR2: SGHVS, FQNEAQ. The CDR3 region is CASSSNGWSSYEQYF. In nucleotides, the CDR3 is TGTGCCAGCAGCTCCAACGGGTGGAGCTCCTACGAGCAGTACTTC.

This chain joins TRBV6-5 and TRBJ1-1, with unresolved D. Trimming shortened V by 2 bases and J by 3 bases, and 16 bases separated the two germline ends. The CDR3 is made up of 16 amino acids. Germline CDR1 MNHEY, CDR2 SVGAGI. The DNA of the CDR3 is TGTGCCAGCAGTTACGCGATGGGGAGGAGGGACACTGAAGCTTTCTTT. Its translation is CASSYAMGRRDTEAFF.

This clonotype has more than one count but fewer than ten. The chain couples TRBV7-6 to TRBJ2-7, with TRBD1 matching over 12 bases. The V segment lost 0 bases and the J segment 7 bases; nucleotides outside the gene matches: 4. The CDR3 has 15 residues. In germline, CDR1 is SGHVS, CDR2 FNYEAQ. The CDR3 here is CASSLAGTGGEEQYF. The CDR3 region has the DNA TGTGCCAGCAGCTTAGCCGGGACAGGGGGCGAGGAGCAGTACTTC.

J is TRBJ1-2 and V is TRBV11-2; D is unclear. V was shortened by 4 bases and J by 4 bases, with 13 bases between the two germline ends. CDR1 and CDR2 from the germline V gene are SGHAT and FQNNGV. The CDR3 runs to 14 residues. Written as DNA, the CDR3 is TGTGCCAGCAGCTCCCGAATTAACTTCTATGGCTACACCTTC. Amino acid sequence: CASSSRINFYGYTF.

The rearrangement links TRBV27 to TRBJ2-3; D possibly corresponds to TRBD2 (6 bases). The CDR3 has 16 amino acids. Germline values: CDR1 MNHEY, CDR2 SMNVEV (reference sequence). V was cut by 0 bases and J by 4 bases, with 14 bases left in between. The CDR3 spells CASSLSGLLLADTQYF. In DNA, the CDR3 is TGTGCCAGCAGTTTATCGGGACTCCTTTTAGCAGATACGCAGTATTTT.

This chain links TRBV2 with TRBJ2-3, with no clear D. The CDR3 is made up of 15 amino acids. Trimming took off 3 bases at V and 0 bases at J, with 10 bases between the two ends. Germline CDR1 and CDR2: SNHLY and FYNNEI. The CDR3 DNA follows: TGTGCCAGCAGTGATGGAGCGTCTAGCACAGATACGCAGTATTTT. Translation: CASSDGASSTDTQYF.

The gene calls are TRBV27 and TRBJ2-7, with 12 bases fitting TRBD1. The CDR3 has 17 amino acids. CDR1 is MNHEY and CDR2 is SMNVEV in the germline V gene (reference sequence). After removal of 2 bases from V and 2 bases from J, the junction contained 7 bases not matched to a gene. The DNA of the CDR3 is TGTGCCAGCAGTTTAACGGGACAGGGGGCTGTGGCCTACGAGCAGTACTTC. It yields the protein CASSLTGQGAVAYEQYF.

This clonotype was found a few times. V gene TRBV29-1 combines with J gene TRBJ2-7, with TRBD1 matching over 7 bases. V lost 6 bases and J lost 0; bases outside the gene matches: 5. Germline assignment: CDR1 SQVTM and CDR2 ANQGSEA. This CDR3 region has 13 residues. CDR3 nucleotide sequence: TGCAGCGTCCTTACAGGGGCCTCCTACGAGCAGTACTTC. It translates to CSVLTGASYEQYF.

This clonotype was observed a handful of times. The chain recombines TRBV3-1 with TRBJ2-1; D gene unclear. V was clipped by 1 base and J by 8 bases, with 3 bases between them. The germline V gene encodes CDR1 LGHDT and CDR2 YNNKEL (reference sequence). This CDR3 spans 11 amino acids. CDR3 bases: TGTGCCAGCAGCCAAGGCCATGAGCAGTTCTTC. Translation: CASSQGHEQFF.

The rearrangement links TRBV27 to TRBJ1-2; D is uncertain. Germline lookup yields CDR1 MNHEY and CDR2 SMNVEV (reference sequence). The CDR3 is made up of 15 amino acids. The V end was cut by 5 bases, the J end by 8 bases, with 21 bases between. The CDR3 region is CASSTRRVYGLGYTF. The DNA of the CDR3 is TGTGCCAGCAGTACTAGACGGGTGTACGGGTTGGGCTACACCTTC.

The CDR3 spells CASSLLGGPQETQYF. The CDR3, as DNA: TGTGCCAGCAGTTTACTCGGGGGGCCCCAAGAGACCCAGTACTTC. The V gene is TRBV27, the J gene TRBJ2-5, with D possibly being TRBD2 (7 bases). The CDR3 has 15 amino acids. Germline CDR1 is MNHEY and CDR2 is SMNVEV (reference sequence). The germline V and J ends were trimmed by 2 bases and 1 base, with 11 bases remaining between them.

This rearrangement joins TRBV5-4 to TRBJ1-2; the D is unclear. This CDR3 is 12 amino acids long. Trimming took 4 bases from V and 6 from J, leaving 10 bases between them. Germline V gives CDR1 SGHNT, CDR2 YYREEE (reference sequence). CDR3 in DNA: TGTGCCAGCAGCCTGGGCGCGGATGGCTACACCTTC. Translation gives CASSLGADGYTF.

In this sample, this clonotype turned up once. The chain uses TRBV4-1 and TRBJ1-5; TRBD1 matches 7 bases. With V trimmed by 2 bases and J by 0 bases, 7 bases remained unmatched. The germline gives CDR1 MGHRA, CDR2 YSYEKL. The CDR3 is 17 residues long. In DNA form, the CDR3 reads TGCGCCAGCAGCCAACTCCCGGGACAGAATAGCAATCAGCCCCAGCATTTT. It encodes CASSQLPGQNSNQPQHF.

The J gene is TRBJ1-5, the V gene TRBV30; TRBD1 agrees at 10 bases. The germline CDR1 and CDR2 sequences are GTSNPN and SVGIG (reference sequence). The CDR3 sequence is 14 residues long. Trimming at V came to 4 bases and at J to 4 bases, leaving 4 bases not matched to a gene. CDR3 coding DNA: TGTGCCTGGACTCCGGGACAGGGGAATCAGCCCCAGCATTTT. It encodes CAWTPGQGNQPQHF.

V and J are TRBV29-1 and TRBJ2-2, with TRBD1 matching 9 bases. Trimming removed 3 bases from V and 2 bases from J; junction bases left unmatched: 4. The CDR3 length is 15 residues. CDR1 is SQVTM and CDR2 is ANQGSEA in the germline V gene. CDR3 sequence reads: CSVDGQGSNTGELFF. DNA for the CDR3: TGCAGCGTTGATGGACAGGGGTCCAACACCGGGGAGCTGTTTTTT.

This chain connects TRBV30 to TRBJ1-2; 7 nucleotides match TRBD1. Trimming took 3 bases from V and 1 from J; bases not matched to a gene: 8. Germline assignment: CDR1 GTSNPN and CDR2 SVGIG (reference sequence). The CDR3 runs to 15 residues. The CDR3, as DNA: TGTGCCTGGAGAAGGGGACAGAACTTTAACTATGGCTACACCTTC. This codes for CAWRRGQNFNYGYTF.

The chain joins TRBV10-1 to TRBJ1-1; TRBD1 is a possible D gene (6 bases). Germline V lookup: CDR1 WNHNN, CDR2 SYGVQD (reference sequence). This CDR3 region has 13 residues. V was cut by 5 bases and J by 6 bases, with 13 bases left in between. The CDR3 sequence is CASSSGGQPEAFF. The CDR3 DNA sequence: TGCGCCAGCAGTTCAGGAGGACAGCCTGAAGCTTTCTTT.

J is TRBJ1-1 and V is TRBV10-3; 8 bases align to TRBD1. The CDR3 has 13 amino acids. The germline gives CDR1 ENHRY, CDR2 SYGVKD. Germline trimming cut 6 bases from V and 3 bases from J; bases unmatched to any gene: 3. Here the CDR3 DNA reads TGTGCCATCAGCAAGACAGGGGACACTGAAGCTTTCTTT. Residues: CAISKTGDTEAFF.

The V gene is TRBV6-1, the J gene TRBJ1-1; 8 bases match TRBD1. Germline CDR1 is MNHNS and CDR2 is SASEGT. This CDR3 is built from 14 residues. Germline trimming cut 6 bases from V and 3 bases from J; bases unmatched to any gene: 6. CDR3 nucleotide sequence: TGTGCCAGCAGGTACAGGGGGATAGACACTGAAGCTTTCTTT. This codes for CASRYRGIDTEAFF.

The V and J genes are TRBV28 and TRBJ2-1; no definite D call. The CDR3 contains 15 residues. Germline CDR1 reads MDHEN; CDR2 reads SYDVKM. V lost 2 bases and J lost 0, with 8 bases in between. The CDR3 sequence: CASSLGGVSYNEQFF. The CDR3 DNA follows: TGTGCCAGCAGTTTAGGTGGGGTCTCCTACAATGAGCAGTTCTTC.

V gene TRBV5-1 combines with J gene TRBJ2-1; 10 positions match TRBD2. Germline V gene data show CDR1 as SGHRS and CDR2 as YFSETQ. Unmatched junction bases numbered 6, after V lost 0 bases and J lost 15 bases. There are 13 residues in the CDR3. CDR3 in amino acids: CASSLELAGDLFF. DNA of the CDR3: TGCGCCAGCAGCTTGGAGCTAGCGGGGGATCTGTTCTTC. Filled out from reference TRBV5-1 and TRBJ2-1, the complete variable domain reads KAGVTQTPRYLIKTRGQQVTLSCSPISGHRSVSWYQQTPGQGLQFLFEYFSETQRNKGNFPGRFSGRQFSNSRSEMNVSTLELGDSALYLCASSLELAGDLFFGPGTRLTVL.

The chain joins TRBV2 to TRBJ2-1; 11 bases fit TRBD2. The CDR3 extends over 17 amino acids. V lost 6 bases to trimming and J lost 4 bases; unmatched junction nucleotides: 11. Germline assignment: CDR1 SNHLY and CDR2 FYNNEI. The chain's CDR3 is CASRTPGTSGAYNEQFF. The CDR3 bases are TGTGCCAGCAGGACGCCCGGGACTAGCGGAGCGTACAATGAGCAGTTCTTC.

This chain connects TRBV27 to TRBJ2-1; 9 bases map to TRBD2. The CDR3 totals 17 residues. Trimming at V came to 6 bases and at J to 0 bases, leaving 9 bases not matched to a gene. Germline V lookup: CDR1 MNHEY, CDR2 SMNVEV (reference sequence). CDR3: CASSGLARLSSYNEQFF. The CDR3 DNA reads TGTGCCAGCAGCGGACTAGCGAGACTTAGCTCCTACAATGAGCAGTTCTTC.

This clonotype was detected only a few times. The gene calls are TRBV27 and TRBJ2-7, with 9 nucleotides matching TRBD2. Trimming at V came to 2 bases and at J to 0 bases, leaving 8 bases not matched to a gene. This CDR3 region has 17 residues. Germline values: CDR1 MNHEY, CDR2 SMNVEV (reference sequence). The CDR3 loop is CASSLALAGRYSYEQYF. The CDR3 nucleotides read TGTGCCAGCAGTTTAGCTCTAGCGGGAAGGTACTCCTACGAGCAGTACTTC.

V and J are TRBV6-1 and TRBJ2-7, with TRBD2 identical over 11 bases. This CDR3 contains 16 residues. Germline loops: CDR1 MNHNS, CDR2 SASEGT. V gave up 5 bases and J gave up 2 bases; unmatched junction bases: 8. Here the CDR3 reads CASSTPGLAVPYEQYF. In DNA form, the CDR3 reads TGTGCCAGCAGTACACCGGGACTAGCGGTCCCCTACGAGCAGTACTTC.